Below, one T cell receptor (beta chain) is given with its context. What it binds is unknown. This sample stems from a study of shared clonotypes between healthy human individuals. This CDR3 spans 14 amino acids. The V segment lost 3 bases and the J segment 2 bases; nucleotides outside the gene matches: 4. Per germline, CDR1 SGDLS and CDR2 YYNGEE. Study observations and caveats: It was observed that approximately 5% of naive CD4 clonotypes were shared across a handful of donors.

In replicate PCRs of sorted subsets, about 190 ng DNA, approximately 30,000 T cell genomes, was used. How the authors handled the data: In the immunoSEQ data, sequences were junction-only and lacked quality scores, so filtering differed. Assay: immunoSEQ multiplex PCR; the TCRdb copy retains only in-frame clones and omits some. V and J calls and clone size are as listed in that table; D and trimming were resolved from the DNA. Of more than 1,200,000 clones in the sample, 98% are singletons; the top ten hold roughly 0.35%. CD4+ cells underwent separation, giving CD45RA+ naive and CD45RA-negative memory subsets.

The J gene is TRBJ1-1, the V gene TRBV9; 7 bases are a match to TRBD1. The TCR sequence derives from a man between 25 and 39 years old in good health. Source material: naive CD4+ T cells sorted from blood. Subset reported: CD45RA+ positively selected. The CDR3 spells CASSGTGANTEAFF. In DNA form, the CDR3 reads TGTGCCAGCAGCGGGACAGGAGCAAACACTGAAGCTTTCTTT.